Only a few counts were recorded for the clone carrying this T cell receptor (beta chain). Exclusion applied to patients with autoimmune disease history or systemic immunosuppression. These data originate in a study of OX40 agonist ivuxolimab in advanced cancers. TCRdb's table, derived via immunoSEQ multiplex PCR, lists solely in-frame clones and lacks some. The profile covers roughly 77,000 clones, with roughly 89% appearing a single time and roughly 0.65% taken by the ten largest. CDR1 and CDR2 (germline): GTSNPN, SVGIG (reference sequence). Unmatched junction bases numbered 7, after V lost 5 bases and J lost 1 base. This CDR3 has 14 residues.

The chain couples TRBV30 to TRBJ1-1; 7 positions match TRBD1. The sequence derives from an adult with an advanced solid tumor such as melanoma, head and neck, liver or kidney cancer. This specimen consisted of CD4+ or CD8+ T cells sorted from blood, obtained in a trial of the OX40 agonist ivuxolimab. CDR3 sequence reads: CAWGQGVPNTEAFF. The CDR3, as DNA: TGTGCCTGGGGGCAGGGGGTGCCGAACACTGAAGCTTTCTTT.